The entry below gives a single T cell receptor beta chain sequence along with its context. Its specific antigen is unknown. No base-level quality is on record; no much larger clone is a single base apart. The sample comes from a study of early T cells in non-severe SARS-CoV-2 infection (dated by TCRdb to 2020 to 2022). For context, the study as a whole: Because TCR sequencing relied on bulk RNA taken from unsorted whole blood, pairing of alpha and beta chains was not possible.

Overall study outcomes, separate from this receptor: VDJdb matching was skewed toward anti-spike CD8 responses and likely underestimated virus-specific expansions, missing private and CD4 specificities.

Trimming takes 6 bases from V and 6 bases from J, and the germline ends sit 13 bases apart. The CDR3 measures 13 amino acids from cysteine to phenylalanine. Only the CDR3 part of the read is kept: 39 bases, read in frame from the first base. The study was a case-control design nested within a healthcare worker cohort in London, UK, with weekly nasopharyngeal swab PCR tests and blood sampling. Healthcare workers were recruited during the week of the UK lockdown, between 23 and 31 March 2020, and followed weekly for up to about 15 weeks. The method was 5' RACE. This sample was sequenced with a NextSeq 500. Unique molecular identifiers were attached to individual cDNA molecules in the TCR library protocol so that sequencing error and PCR bias could be corrected. TCR alpha and beta chains were both sequenced, and the abundances of alpha and beta sequences in each sample were closely correlated with each other. As for the authors' bioinformatics: V gene, J gene and CDR3 annotation of TCR sequences was performed with Decombinator V4. TCRs were defined as expanded if a significant change between any two time points was detected under a Poisson model with p below 0.0001. Abundances of TCRs were expressed as counts per million after normalisation to the total number of TCRs sequenced in each sample. TRAV1-2 paired with TRAJ12, TRAJ20 or TRAJ33 defined MAIT TCRs, while TRAV10 paired with TRAJ18 defined iNKT TCRs. A search of VDJdb, accessed on 1 November 2021, was run for TCRs annotated to CMV, EBV and SARS-CoV-2, with TCRs annotated for multiple antigens excluded. Starting from the raw public reads, TCRdb applied fastp trimming at Q25, assembled clones with MiXCR and retained in-frame beta chains. CDR3 protein duplicates are merged, each entry listing the most common genes and DNA. The authors' filters were not applied to this entry. The sample records tens of thousands of distinct CDR3 sequences, around 5.2% of which are singletons. Approximately 3.5% of the sample rests with the top ten.

The V and J genes are TRBV12-3 or TRBV12-4 and TRBJ2-3; confidence is insufficient to name the D gene. Sequenced: whole blood. This sequence originates from an adult who was a healthcare worker with PCR-confirmed SARS-CoV-2 infection or an uninfected control (not recorded which). The CDR3 in this case is CASRHELRDTQYF. Here is the DNA: TGTGCCAGCAGACATGAGTTAAGGGATACGCAGTATTTT.